Presented here are 9 T cell receptor beta chains from one specimen sequenced in a study of T cells in Graves' hyperthyroidism and ophthalmopathy. The investigators amplified TCR beta CDR3 regions from RNA transcripts. The primer set for the first-round RT-PCR of the TCR CDR3 was HTBI. TCRdb reprocessed the multiplex PCR reads with MiXCR, giving one entry per CDR3 protein. The sample records approximately 370,000 distinct CDR3 sequences, about 16% being singletons. The sequencing sample was made of blood. Every receptor here comes from a woman in her twenties or thirties with Graves' hyperthyroidism.

In this sample, this clonotype turned up once. The chain recombines TRBV3-1 with TRBJ2-5; D is possibly TRBD2 (7 bases). In germline, CDR1 is LGHDT, CDR2 YNNKEL (reference sequence). V lost 3 bases to trimming and J lost 4 bases, with 21 bases between them. The CDR3 is made up of 17 amino acids. The CDR3 here is CASSHSKVGGAGETQYF. The CDR3 nucleotides read TGTGCCAGCAGCCACTCGAAGGTTGGGGGGGCAGGAGAGACCCAGTACTTC.

A word on this clonotype: It may be a read error: a sequence one base away is much more abundant. The chain employs TRBV15 and TRBJ2-3; 9 nucleotides agree with TRBD2. Germline V gene lookup returns CDR1 LNHNV and CDR2 YYDKDF (reference sequence). The CDR3 loop spans 16 amino acids. CDR3 in amino acids: CATSRPSGTPTDMQYF. CDR3 in DNA: TGTGCCACCAGCAGACCTAGCGGGACGCCCACAGATATGCAGTATTTT.

This clonotype came up many times. The chain has TRBV3-1 and TRBJ1-2, with D maybe TRBD1 (5 bases). Germline CDR1 LGHDT, CDR2 YNNKEL (reference sequence). The V end was cut by 5 bases, the J end by 7 bases, with 8 bases between. CDR3 length: 11 amino acids. CDR3 DNA sequence: TGTGCCAGCAGCGGGGGAAGTGGCTACACCTTC. It yields the protein CASSGGSGYTF.

This clonotype was seen many times. The chain combines TRBV2 with TRBJ2-5, with 8 bases that match TRBD1. V gave up 6 bases and J gave up 4 bases; unmatched junction bases: 7. The CDR3 has 14 residues. Germline CDR1 and CDR2: SNHLY and FYNNEI. CDR3 bases: TGTGCCAGCAGCGCCCGGACAGGGAGAGAGACCCAGTACTTC. Translated: CASSARTGRETQYF.

This clonotype was recorded many times. V is TRBV3-1 and J is TRBJ1-1; weak D call: TRBD1 (5 bases). Trimming took 0 bases from V and 6 from J, leaving 11 bases between them. The CDR3 covers 14 residues. Per the germline V gene, CDR1 is LGHDT and CDR2 is YNNKEL (reference sequence). CDR3 residues: CASSQEQVFAEAFF. DNA for the CDR3: TGTGCCAGCAGCCAAGAACAGGTATTCGCTGAAGCTTTCTTT.

This clonotype has a count of ten or more. The V gene is TRBV6-1, the J gene TRBJ1-1; D possibly corresponds to TRBD1 (5 bases). The CDR3 consists of 13 residues. Germline V lookup: CDR1 MNHNS, CDR2 SASEGT. Deletions cut 6 bases from V and 0 bases from J, with 8 bases between. The CDR3 DNA is TGTGCCAGCAGACAGGAAGTGAACACTGAAGCTTTCTTT. It is translated as CASRQEVNTEAFF.

This clonotype was observed a few times. J is TRBJ2-1 and V is TRBV24-1, with D perhaps assigned TRBD1 or TRBD2 (5 bases each). The CDR3 contains 12 residues. The germline gives CDR1 KGHDR, CDR2 SFDVKD. V was trimmed by 9 bases and J by 5 bases, leaving 10 bases between them. The CDR3 DNA follows: TGTGCCACCGGGGACCAAAACAATGAGCAGTTCTTC. It is translated as CATGDQNNEQFF.

On this clonotype itself: A much larger clone lies a single base off, so this may be a read error. V and J are TRBV11-2 and TRBJ1-4, with 8 bases matching TRBD1. The CDR3 is 14 amino acids. CDR1 is SGHAT and CDR2 is FQNNGV in the germline V gene. As DNA, the CDR3 is TGTGCCAGCAGCAAACAGGGGGTTGATGAAGAACTGTTTTTT. Protein product: CASSKQGVDEELFF.

V usage is TRBV2 and J usage is TRBJ2-1, with 11 bases fitting TRBD2. CDR3 length: 17 amino acids. Trimming cost V 8 bases and J 4 bases; bases outside gene matches: 13. In germline, CDR1 is SNHLY, CDR2 FYNNEI. CDR3 bases: TGTGCCAGCGGGGGGGGGGGGGCTAGCGGGAGGTACAATGAGCAGTTCTTC. This sequence encodes CASGGGGASGRYNEQFF.